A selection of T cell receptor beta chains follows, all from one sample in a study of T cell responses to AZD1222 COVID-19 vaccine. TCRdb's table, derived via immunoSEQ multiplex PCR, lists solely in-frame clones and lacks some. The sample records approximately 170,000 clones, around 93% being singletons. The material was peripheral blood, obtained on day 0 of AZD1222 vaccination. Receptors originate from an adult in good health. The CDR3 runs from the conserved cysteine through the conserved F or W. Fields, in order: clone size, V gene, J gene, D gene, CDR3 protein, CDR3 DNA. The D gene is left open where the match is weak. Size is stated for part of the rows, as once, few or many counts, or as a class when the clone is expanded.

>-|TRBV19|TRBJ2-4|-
CASSVELGVTKNIQYF
TGTGCCAGTAGTGTAGAACTAGGGGTCACCAAAAACATTCAGTACTTC
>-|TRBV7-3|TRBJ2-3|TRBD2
CASSLRLAGIDTQYF
TGTGCCAGCAGCTTGCGACTAGCGGGAATAGATACGCAGTATTTT
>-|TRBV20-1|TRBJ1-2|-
CSANGLVGYTF
TGCAGTGCTAATGGCCTGGTTGGCTACACCTTC
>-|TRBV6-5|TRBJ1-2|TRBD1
CASSYFPGQGTGYTF
TGTGCCAGCAGTTACTTTCCGGGACAGGGGACTGGCTACACCTTC
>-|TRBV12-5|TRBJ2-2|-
CASGFPVGGTGELFF
TGTGCTAGTGGTTTCCCCGTAGGGGGCACCGGGGAGCTGTTTTTT
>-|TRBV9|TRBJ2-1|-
CASSVVPTDSSSSYNEQFF
TGTGCCAGCAGCGTAGTCCCTACGGACAGCTCGTCATCCTACAATGAGCAGTTCTTC
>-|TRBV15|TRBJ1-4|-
CATSRARGDEKLFF
TGTGCCACCAGCAGAGCAAGGGGGGATGAAAAACTGTTTTTT
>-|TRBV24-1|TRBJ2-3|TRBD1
CATGTGSTDTQYF
TGTGCCACCGGGACAGGCAGCACAGATACGCAGTATTTT
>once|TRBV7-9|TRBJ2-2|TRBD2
CASSARRGLAENTGELFF
TGTGCCAGCAGCGCTAGACGGGGACTAGCGGAGAACACCGGGGAGCTGTTTTTT
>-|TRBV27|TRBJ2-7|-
CASSLSGPWGYEQYF
TGTGCCAGCAGTTTATCGGGACCCTGGGGCTACGAGCAGTACTTC
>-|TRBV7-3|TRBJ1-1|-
CASSLTAGNTEAFF
TGTGCCAGCAGCTTAACGGCCGGGAACACTGAAGCTTTCTTT
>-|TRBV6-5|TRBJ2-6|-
CASHNGANVLTF
TGTGCCAGCCATAACGGGGCCAACGTCCTGACTTTC
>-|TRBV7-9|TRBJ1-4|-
CASSLAGGMREKLFF
TGTGCCAGCAGCTTAGCCGGGGGTATGAGGGAAAAACTGTTTTTT
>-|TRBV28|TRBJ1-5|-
CAHGRISNQPQHF
TGTGCCCACGGACGGATCAGCAATCAGCCCCAGCATTTT
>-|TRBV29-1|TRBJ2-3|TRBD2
CSVGGLAGGDTQYF
TGCAGCGTTGGGGGACTAGCGGGAGGTGATACGCAGTATTTT
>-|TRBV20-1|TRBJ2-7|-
CSVLTSYEQYF
TGCAGTGTTCTGACCTCCTACGAGCAGTACTTC
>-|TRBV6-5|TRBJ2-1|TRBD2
CASSLLAGEYNEQFF
TGTGCCAGCAGTTTACTAGCGGGAGAGTACAATGAGCAGTTCTTC